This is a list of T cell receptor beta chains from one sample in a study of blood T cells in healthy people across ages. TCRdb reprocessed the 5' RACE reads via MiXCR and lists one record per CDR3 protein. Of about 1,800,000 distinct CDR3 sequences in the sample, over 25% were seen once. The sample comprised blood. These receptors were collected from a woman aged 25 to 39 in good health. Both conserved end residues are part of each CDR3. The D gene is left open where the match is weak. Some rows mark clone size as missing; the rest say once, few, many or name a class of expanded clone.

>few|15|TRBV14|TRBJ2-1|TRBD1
TGTGCCAGCAGCCGACAGGGCCTCTCCTACAATGAGCAGTTCTTC
CASSRQGLSYNEQFF
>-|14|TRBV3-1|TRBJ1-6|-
TGTGCCAGCAGCCCCCCTGAAGGGAATTCACCCCTCCACTTT
CASSPPEGNSPLHF
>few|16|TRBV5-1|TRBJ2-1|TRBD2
TGCGCCGGCAGCCGGACTAGCGGGGGGACCTACAATGAGCAGTTCTTC
CAGSRTSGGTYNEQFF
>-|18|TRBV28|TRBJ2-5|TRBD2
TGTGTCAGCAGTTTATCTAGCGGGGGGGCCGGGGGCACAGAGACCCAGTACTTC
CVSSLSSGGAGGTETQYF
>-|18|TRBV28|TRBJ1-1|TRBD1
TGTGCCAGCAGTCCGCCCGACAGGGCCCCTTTGGTGAACACTGAAGCTTTCTTT
CASSPPDRAPLVNTEAFF
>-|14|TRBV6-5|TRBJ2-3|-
TGTGCCAGCAGTTACGAGAGGATTGCAGATACGCAGTATTTT
CASSYERIADTQYF
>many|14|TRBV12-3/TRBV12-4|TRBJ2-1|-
TGTGCCAGCAGTCGGACTTCGCGCGGCAATGAGCAGTTCTTC
CASSRTSRGNEQFF
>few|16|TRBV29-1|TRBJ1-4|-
TGCAGCGTCCCCGGGACACTGGTTGCAACTAATGAAAAACTGTTTTTT
CSVPGTLVATNEKLFF
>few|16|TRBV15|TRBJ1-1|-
TGTGCCACCAGCAGAGATACACGCGCAGGGAACACTGAAGCTTTCTTT
CATSRDTRAGNTEAFF
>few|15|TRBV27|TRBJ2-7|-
TGTGCCAGCAGTTCCTCCCGGGTAGCCCTCTACGAGCAGTACTTC
CASSSSRVALYEQYF
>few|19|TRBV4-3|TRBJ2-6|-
TGCGCCAGCAGTTGGGTTTCGCAGGGAGCCTTGAGTGGGGCCAACGTCCTGACTTTC
CASSWVSQGALSGANVLTF
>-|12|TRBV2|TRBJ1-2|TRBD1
TGTGCCAGCAGGCGGACAGGGGAAGGCTACACCTTC
CASRRTGEGYTF
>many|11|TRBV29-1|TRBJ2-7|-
TGCAGCGTTGAGGTTGTGGGTGAGCAGTACTTC
CSVEVVGEQYF
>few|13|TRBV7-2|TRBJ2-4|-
TGTGCCAGCAGCACAACCCACCGAGGTATTCAGTACTTC
CASSTTHRGIQYF
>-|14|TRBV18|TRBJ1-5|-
TGTGCCAGCTCACAAGTTACTAGCAATCAGCCCCAGCATTTT
CASSQVTSNQPQHF
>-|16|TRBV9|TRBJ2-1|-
TGTGCCAGCAGCGTAGCTGGGGTAGCGGCATACAATGAGCAGTTCTTC
CASSVAGVAAYNEQFF
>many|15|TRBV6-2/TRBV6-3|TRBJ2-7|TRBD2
TGTGCCAGCAGTGACAGCGGGACCTTCCCCTACGAGCAGTACTTC
CASSDSGTFPYEQYF
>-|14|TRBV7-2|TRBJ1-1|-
TGTGCCAGCAGCTTGATGACCCCCAACACTGAAGCTTTCTTT
CASSLMTPNTEAFF
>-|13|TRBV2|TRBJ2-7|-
TGTGCCAGCAGTGAACAGGGCGTCTACGAGCAGTACTTC
CASSEQGVYEQYF
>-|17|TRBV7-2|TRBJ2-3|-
TGTGCCAGCAGCTTAGCGCCTAAACGGATCCGTGCAGATACGCAGTATTTT
CASSLAPKRIRADTQYF
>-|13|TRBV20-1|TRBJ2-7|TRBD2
TGCAGTGCAATACTAGCGGGGGGCAACGAGCAGTACTTC
CSAILAGGNEQYF
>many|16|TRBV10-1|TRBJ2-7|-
TGCGCCAGCAGTGAGTACCGGGATCCGAGGTCCTACGAGCAGTACTTC
CASSEYRDPRSYEQYF
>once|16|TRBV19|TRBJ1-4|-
TGTGCCAGTAGTATCCTCGACAGTGCAACTAATGAAAAACTGTTTTTT
CASSILDSATNEKLFF
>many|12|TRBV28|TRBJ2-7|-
TGTGCCAGCAGTTTAAAGAGGGACCTGCAGTACTTC
CASSLKRDLQYF
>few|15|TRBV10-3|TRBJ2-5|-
TGTGCCATCAGTGAGTCGGGGGGTCTTGGAGAGACCCAGTACTTC
CAISESGGLGETQYF
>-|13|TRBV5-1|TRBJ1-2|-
TGCGCCAGCAGAGATTCCCAGGGAAATGGCTACACCTTC
CASRDSQGNGYTF
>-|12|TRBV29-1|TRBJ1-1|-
TGCAGCGTTCGGGGAGGTCGGACTGAAGCTTTCTTT
CSVRGGRTEAFF
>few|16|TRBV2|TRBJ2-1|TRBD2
TGTGCCAGCAGTGAATGGCCGGGGGGGGTCGACAATGAGCAGTTCTTC
CASSEWPGGVDNEQFF
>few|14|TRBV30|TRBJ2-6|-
TGTGCCTGGAATACAGGGTCCGGGGCCAACGTCCTGACTTTC
CAWNTGSGANVLTF
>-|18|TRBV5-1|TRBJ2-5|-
TGCGCCAGCAGCTTGGGCCCTGGGCGGGCAGCAACCTACAATGAGCAGTACTTC
CASSLGPGRAATYNEQYF
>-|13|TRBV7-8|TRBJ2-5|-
TGTGCCAGCAGCTTCTCAACACGGGAGACCCAGTACTTC
CASSFSTRETQYF
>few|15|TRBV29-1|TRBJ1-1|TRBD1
TGCAGCGTTGTCGGGACAGGGGTTGGTATAACTGAAGCTTTCTTT
CSVVGTGVGITEAFF
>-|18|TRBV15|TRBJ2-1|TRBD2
TGTGCCACCAGCAGAGATAGGGGCGGGAGGGGGGCCTACAATGAGCAGTTCTTC
CATSRDRGGRGAYNEQFF